This TCR beta chain was recorded in a study of T cells in Graves' hyperthyroidism and ophthalmopathy. Amplification of TCR beta CDR3 regions was performed using RNA transcripts as template. A set of HTBI primers served as the primers for a first-round RT-PCR of the TCR CDR3. TCRdb called the multiplex PCR reads again in MiXCR, with one record for every CDR3 protein. The sample consists of 560,000 or so distinct CDR3 sequences, about half of them appearing once. Trimming took 5 bases from V and 8 from J, leaving 15 bases between them. CDR1 is SQVTM and CDR2 is ANQGSEA in the germline V gene. This CDR3 comprises 12 residues.

V gene TRBV29-1 combines with J gene TRBJ1-2, with D maybe TRBD1 (6 bases). This TCR was sampled from a woman between 18 and 29 years old with Graves' hyperthyroidism. Sequences were obtained from peripheral blood or thyroid tissue (not recorded which). The CDR3 sequence is CSVFPGGKGYTF. Written as DNA, the CDR3 is TGCAGCGTTTTCCCGGGGGGCAAGGGCTACACCTTC.